Following are 19 T cell receptor beta chains from one sample sequenced in a study of blood T cell repertoires in COVID-19. Method: immunoSEQ multiplex PCR; TCRdb's copy keeps in-frame clones and lacks some. The sample contains 180,000 or so clones, under 90% of which appear only once. Sequencing was performed on peripheral blood. The receptors were sampled from a man aged 40-55 years with acute or convalescent COVID-19.

This clone was seen a handful of times. V gene TRBV14 combines with J gene TRBJ1-6; TRBD1 matches 9 bases. Germline-derived CDR1 and CDR2 are SGHDN and FVKESK. After removal of 5 bases from V and 7 bases from J, the junction contained 3 bases not matched to a gene. The CDR3 sequence is 14 residues long. The CDR3 protein is CASSGTGYNSPLHF. As DNA, the CDR3 is TGTGCCAGCAGCGGGACAGGGTACAATTCACCCCTCCACTTT.

The chain recombines TRBV7-9 with TRBJ1-1; 8 bases agree with TRBD1. Germline-derived CDR1 and CDR2 are SEHNR and FQNEAQ (reference sequence). The CDR3 has 14 amino acids. V lost 3 bases and J lost 4; bases outside the gene matches: 4. CDR3 in amino acids: CASSLQGALTEAFF. Written as DNA, the CDR3 is TGTGCCAGCAGCTTGCAGGGGGCTCTCACTGAAGCTTTCTTT. Full variable domain (remainder filled in from reference TRBV7-9 and TRBJ1-1): DTGVSQNPRHKITKRGQNVTFRCDPISEHNRLYWYRQTLGQGPEFLTYFQNEAQLEKSRLLSDRFSAERPKGSFSTLEIQRTEQGDSAMYLCASSLQGALTEAFFGQGTRLTVV.

The chain uses TRBV12-3 or TRBV12-4 and TRBJ2-1; TRBD2 is a possible D gene (5 bases). The length of the CDR3 is 13 residues. The V end lost 1 base, the J end lost 4 bases, and 5 bases lay between the germline ends. The CDR3 nucleotides read TGTGCCAGCAGTTTAGGAGGGTACAATGAGCAGTTCTTC. This sequence encodes CASSLGGYNEQFF.

The rearrangement uses TRBV4-2 and TRBJ2-5, with 8 bases lining up with TRBD2. The CDR3 consists of 16 residues. V lost 3 bases and J lost 2; bases outside the gene matches: 8. Germline CDR1 reads LGHNA; CDR2 reads YNFKEQ. The CDR3 region has the DNA TGTGCCAGCAGCCAGGTTGAGCGGGGGCCTCAAGAGACCCAGTACTTC. As protein: CASSQVERGPQETQYF.

The chain joins TRBV9 to TRBJ2-7, with D tentatively TRBD2 (5 bases). The CDR3 contains 14 residues. The germline V gene encodes CDR1 SGDLS and CDR2 YYNGEE. Trimming took 4 bases from V and 5 from J, leaving 16 bases between them. CDR3 sequence: CASSLRGGRDEQYF. DNA for the CDR3: TGTGCCAGCAGCCTACGAGGAGGAAGGGACGAGCAGTACTTC.

V gene TRBV19 combines with J gene TRBJ1-4; 8 nucleotides line up with TRBD1. This CDR3 spans 14 amino acids. The germline V gene has CDR1 LNHDA and CDR2 SQIVND (reference sequence). The V gene end was trimmed by 5 bases and the J gene end by 7 bases; junction bases not matched to a gene: 6. The CDR3 bases are TGTGCCAGTAGTTCCCGACAGGGGCTTGAAAAACTGTTTTTT. Translation: CASSSRQGLEKLFF.

The chain joins TRBV5-5 to TRBJ2-3, with D tentatively TRBD2 (7 bases). This CDR3 comprises 15 residues. Trimming pared 0 bases from V and 2 bases from J, leaving 10 bases between. Germline assignment: CDR1 SGHKS and CDR2 YYEKEE (reference sequence). The CDR3 DNA reads TGTGCCAGCAGCTTGGTGGCGGGGGCCACAGATACGCAGTATTTT. Translating gives CASSLVAGATDTQYF.

V gene TRBV5-8 combines with J gene TRBJ1-2; D gene unclear. V was trimmed by 5 bases and J by 8 bases, leaving 16 bases between them. The germline V gene has CDR1 SGHTS and CDR2 YDEGEE. This CDR3 comprises 13 residues. CDR3 DNA sequence: TGTGCCAGCAGTCGGAACCGGGGTTGGGGCTACACCTTC. Its protein product is CASSRNRGWGYTF.

The rearrangement links TRBV10-2 to TRBJ1-5; TRBD1 aligns across 9 bases. The CDR3 extends over 15 amino acids. Looked up from germline, CDR1 is WSHSY and CDR2 is SAAADI. Losses at the gene ends were 7 bases for V and 6 bases for J; bases not matched to a gene: 10. CDR3 DNA sequence: TGCGCCAGCACCGGGACAGGGAGTTCGGGTCAGCCCCAGCATTTT. It encodes CASTGTGSSGQPQHF.

The chain joins TRBV28 to TRBJ2-2, with 12 bases identical to TRBD2. Germline V gene sequence: CDR1 MDHEN, CDR2 SYDVKM. J gave up 0 bases and V 6 bases, and 2 bases lay outside the gene matches. CDR3 length equals 16 residues. CDR3 bases: TGTGCCAGCAGGAGGACTAGCGGGGCGAACACCGGGGAGCTGTTTTTT. Translated, it gives CASRRTSGANTGELFF.

This chain connects TRBV5-8 to TRBJ2-3; 12 bases are shared with TRBD2. This CDR3 is built from 15 residues. Germline CDR1 reads SGHTS; CDR2 reads YDEGEE. Trimming took 4 bases from V and 5 from J; bases not matched to a gene: 5. The CDR3 DNA sequence: TGTGCCAGCAGCCTACGGACTAGCGGGGTAGATACGCAGTATTTT. Protein product: CASSLRTSGVDTQYF. Full variable domain (outside the CDR3, taken from reference TRBV5-8 and TRBJ2-3): EAGVTQSPTHLIKTRGQQATLRCSPISGHTSVYWYQQALGLGLQFLLWYDEGEERNRGNFPPRFSGRQFPNYSSELNVNALELEDSALYLCASSLRTSGVDTQYFGPGTRLTVL.

The rearrangement joins TRBV29-1 to TRBJ2-5, with 9 nucleotides matching TRBD2. Per the germline V gene, CDR1 is SQVTM and CDR2 is ANQGSEA. Trimming cost V 7 bases and J 2 bases; bases outside gene matches: 11. CDR3 length: 15 residues. The CDR3 DNA sequence: TGCAGCGCGGGGGGTAGCGGGGGATATCAAGAGACCCAGTACTTC. Protein sequence: CSAGGSGGYQETQYF.

This chain connects TRBV7-9 to TRBJ1-4; 7 nucleotides line up with TRBD1. CDR3 length: 14 residues. V shed 5 bases, J shed 7 bases, and the junction held 7 bases outside the gene matches. Germline CDR1 is SEHNR and CDR2 is FQNEAQ (reference sequence). The CDR3 loop reads CASSPRQGGEKLFF. The CDR3, as DNA: TGTGCCAGCAGCCCCAGACAGGGAGGTGAAAAACTGTTTTTT.

The genes are TRBV5-6 and TRBJ2-7; 10 bases map to TRBD1. Germline CDR1 SGHDT, CDR2 YYEEEE. J was trimmed by 5 bases and V by 4 bases; bases with no gene match: 9. CDR3 size: 15 residues. The CDR3 coding sequence is TGTGCCAGCAGCGCCACCGGGACAGGGGACCACGAGCAGTACTTC. Translation: CASSATGTGDHEQYF.

The V gene is TRBV29-1, the J gene TRBJ2-7; possibly TRBD2 for D (6 bases). With 4 bases removed from V and 5 bases from J, the gap between germline ends came to 9 bases. The germline V gene encodes CDR1 SQVTM and CDR2 ANQGSEA. The CDR3 sequence is 11 residues long. This CDR3 reads CSVGGGNEQYF. DNA of the CDR3: TGCAGCGTTGGTGGCGGGAACGAGCAGTACTTC.

The gene calls are TRBV2 and TRBJ1-1; TRBD1 matches 7 bases. This CDR3 has 13 residues. Per germline, CDR1 SNHLY and CDR2 FYNNEI. The trim removed 7 bases at V and 4 bases at J, leaving 6 bases unmatched. The CDR3 sequence: CASTINRGTEAFF. Written as DNA, the CDR3 is TGTGCCAGCACCATAAACAGGGGCACTGAAGCTTTCTTT.

The genes are TRBV18 and TRBJ2-2; 14 bases line up with TRBD2. The V and J ends lost 5 bases and 3 bases, in that order; junction bases with no gene match: 5. In germline, CDR1 is KGHSH, CDR2 LQKENI. The CDR3 runs to 17 residues. The CDR3 here is CASSTGLAGGDTGELFF. CDR3 nucleotides: TGTGCCAGCTCAACAGGACTAGCGGGGGGAGACACCGGGGAGCTGTTTTTT. Complete variable domain (other parts from reference TRBV18 and TRBJ2-2): NAGVMQNPRHLVRRRGQEARLRCSPMKGHSHVYWYRQLPEEGLKFMVYLQKENIIDESGMPKERFSAEFPKEGPSILRIQQVVRGDSAAYFCASSTGLAGGDTGELFFGEGSRLTVL.

This chain links TRBV30 with TRBJ1-5; 9 positions agree with TRBD1. V trimming: 1 base; J trimming: 7 bases; junction bases outside the gene matches: 14. CDR3 size: 17 residues. The V gene's germline CDR1 is GTSNPN and CDR2 SVGIG (reference sequence). The DNA of the CDR3 is TGTGCCTGGAGTGCAGGGGGGACAGGGTTCAGCCAGCAGCCCCAGCATTTT. Translated, it gives CAWSAGGTGFSQQPQHF.

This sequence joins TRBV5-4 and TRBJ1-1, with D tentatively TRBD1 (5 bases). From germline, CDR1 is SGHNT and CDR2 YYREEE (reference sequence). V was pared by 1 base and J by 4 bases, with 5 bases between. The CDR3 has 12 residues. The CDR3, as DNA: TGTGCCAGCAGCTTGAGGGGCACTGAAGCTTTCTTT. This sequence encodes CASSLRGTEAFF.